At least ten counts were recorded for the clone carrying this T cell receptor (beta chain). Its antigen is unidentified. The data are from a study of T cell repertoires in cytomegalovirus infection. The wider study: Matching HLA type and CMV infection were both indicated by public TCR beta signatures. Points from the study as a whole: Dominant in the ex vivo response were TCR beta clonotypes restricted by HLA-C and specific for CMV. Cumulative public TCR beta family frequency identified CMV carriers with the relevant HLA.

TCRdb redid the calling of the reads with MiXCR, one entry per CDR3 protein. Of fewer than 900,000 distinct CDR3 sequences listed, 29% are singletons. CDR3 length: 14 amino acids. The germline gives CDR1 MNHEY, CDR2 SVGAGI. V dropped 6 bases and J dropped 5; count of bases not matched to a gene: 9. The sequencing here drew on cultured CD8+ T cells from PBMCs, taken from culture after CMV antigen stimulation. The sequence was collected from a human donor in good health (CMV status not recorded). Some clones in this sample may be carry-over from other donors' samples. J is TRBJ2-5 and V is TRBV6-5, with 7 bases matching TRBD1. CDR3 nucleotides: TGTGCCAGCAGCCGGACAGGCCAAGGGGAGACCCAGTACTTC. Protein product: CASSRTGQGETQYF.